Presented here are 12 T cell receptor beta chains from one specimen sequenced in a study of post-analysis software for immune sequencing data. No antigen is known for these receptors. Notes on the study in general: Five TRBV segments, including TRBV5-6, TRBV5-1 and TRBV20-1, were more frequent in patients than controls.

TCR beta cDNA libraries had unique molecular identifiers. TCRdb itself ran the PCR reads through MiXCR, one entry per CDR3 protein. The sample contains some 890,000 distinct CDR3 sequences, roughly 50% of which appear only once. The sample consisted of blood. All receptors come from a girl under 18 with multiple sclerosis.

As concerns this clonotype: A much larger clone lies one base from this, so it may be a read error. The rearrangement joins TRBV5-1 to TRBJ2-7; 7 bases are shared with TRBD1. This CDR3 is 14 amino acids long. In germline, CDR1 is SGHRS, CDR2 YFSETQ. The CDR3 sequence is CASSRDREFYGQYF. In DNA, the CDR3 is TGCGCCAGCAGCCGAGACAGGGAATTCTACGGGCAGTACTTC. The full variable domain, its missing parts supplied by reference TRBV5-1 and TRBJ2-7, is KAGVTQTPRYLIKTRGQQVTLSCSPISGHRSVSWYQQTPGQGLQFLFEYFSETQRNKGNFPGRFSGRQFSNSRSEMNVSTLELGDSALYLCASSRDREFYGQYFGPGTRLTVT.

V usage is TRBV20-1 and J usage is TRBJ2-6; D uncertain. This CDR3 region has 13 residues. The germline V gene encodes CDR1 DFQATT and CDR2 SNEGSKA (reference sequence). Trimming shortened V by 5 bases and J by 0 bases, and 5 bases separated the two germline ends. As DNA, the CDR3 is TGCAGTGCTGAAGTCTCTGGGGCCAACGTCCTGACTTTC. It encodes CSAEVSGANVLTF.

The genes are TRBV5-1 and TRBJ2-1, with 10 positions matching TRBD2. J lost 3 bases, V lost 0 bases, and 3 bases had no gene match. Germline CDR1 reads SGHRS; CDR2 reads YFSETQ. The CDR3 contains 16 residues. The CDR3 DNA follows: TGCGCCAGCAGCTTGGTGTCTAGCGGGGGCTACAATGAGCAGTTCTTC. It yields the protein CASSLVSSGGYNEQFF.

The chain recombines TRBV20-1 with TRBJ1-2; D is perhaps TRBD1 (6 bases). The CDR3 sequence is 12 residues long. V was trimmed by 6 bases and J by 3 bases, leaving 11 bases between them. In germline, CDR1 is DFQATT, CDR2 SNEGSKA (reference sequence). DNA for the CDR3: TGCAGTGCACGCAGGGGTGACTATGGCTACACCTTC. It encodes CSARRGDYGYTF.

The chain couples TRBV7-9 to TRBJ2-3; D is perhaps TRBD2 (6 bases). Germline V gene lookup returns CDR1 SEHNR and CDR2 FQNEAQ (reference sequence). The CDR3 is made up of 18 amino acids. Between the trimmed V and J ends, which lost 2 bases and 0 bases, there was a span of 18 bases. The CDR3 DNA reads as TGTGCCAGCAGCTTACCGCAGGGACTTCTAACTAGCACAGATACGCAGTATTTT. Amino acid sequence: CASSLPQGLLTSTDTQYF.

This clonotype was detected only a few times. CDR3 protein: CASSPGLEVADTQYF. As DNA, the CDR3 is TGCGCCAGCAGCCCGGGACTAGAGGTGGCAGATACGCAGTATTTT. The chain uses TRBV4-1 and TRBJ2-3, with 8 nucleotides matching TRBD2. The CDR3 is 15 residues long. Germline lookup yields CDR1 MGHRA and CDR2 YSYEKL. The V segment lost 4 bases and the J segment 4 bases; nucleotides outside the gene matches: 7.

The chain's CDR3 is CSAKSTYEQYF. In DNA form, the CDR3 reads TGCAGTGCGAAGAGTACCTACGAGCAGTACTTC. The chain is built from TRBV20-1 and TRBJ2-7, with D unclear. Trimming left V 6 bases short and J 2 bases short, with 8 bases between. Germline V gene sequence: CDR1 DFQATT, CDR2 SNEGSKA (reference sequence). There are 11 residues in the CDR3.

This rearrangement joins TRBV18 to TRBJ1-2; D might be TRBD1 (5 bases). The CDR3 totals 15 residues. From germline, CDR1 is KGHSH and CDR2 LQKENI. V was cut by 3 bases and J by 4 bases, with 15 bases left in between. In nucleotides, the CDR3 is TGTGCCAGCTCACCCCGGACAAATATCCCCTATGGCTACACCTTC. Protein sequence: CASSPRTNIPYGYTF.

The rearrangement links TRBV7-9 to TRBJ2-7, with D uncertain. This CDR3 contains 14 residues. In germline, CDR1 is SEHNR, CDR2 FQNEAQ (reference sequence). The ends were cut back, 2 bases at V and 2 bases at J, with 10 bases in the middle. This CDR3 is CASSLRSGAYEQYF. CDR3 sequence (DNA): TGTGCCAGCAGCTTAAGGAGTGGCGCCTACGAGCAGTACTTC. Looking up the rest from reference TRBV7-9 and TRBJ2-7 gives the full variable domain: DTGVSQNPRHKITKRGQNVTFRCDPISEHNRLYWYRQTLGQGPEFLTYFQNEAQLEKSRLLSDRFSAERPKGSFSTLEIQRTEQGDSAMYLCASSLRSGAYEQYFGPGTRLTVT.

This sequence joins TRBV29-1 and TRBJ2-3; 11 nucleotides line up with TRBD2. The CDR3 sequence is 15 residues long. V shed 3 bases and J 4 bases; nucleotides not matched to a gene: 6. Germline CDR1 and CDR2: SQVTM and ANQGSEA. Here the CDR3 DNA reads TGCAGCGTTGAGGGGAGGGGACTAGCGGCAGATACGCAGTATTTT. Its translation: CSVEGRGLAADTQYF.

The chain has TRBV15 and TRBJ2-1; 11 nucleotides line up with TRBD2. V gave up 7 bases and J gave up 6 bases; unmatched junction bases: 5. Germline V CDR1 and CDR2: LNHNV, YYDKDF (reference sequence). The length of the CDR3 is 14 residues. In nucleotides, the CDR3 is TGTGCCACCACCCTGACTAGCGGGGCCAATGAGCAGTTCTTC. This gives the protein CATTLTSGANEQFF.

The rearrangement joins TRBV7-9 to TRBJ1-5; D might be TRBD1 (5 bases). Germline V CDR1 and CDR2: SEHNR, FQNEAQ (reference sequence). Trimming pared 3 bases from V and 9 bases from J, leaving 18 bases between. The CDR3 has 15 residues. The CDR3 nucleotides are TGTGCCAGCAGCTTGGAGACGGACGGGGGTGGGCCCCAGCATTTT. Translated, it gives CASSLETDGGGPQHF.